These 6 T cell receptor beta chains were all obtained from the same sample, sequenced in a study of CD8 T cells in Susac syndrome. RNA amounts of roughly 0.5 to 1 ug underwent reverse transcription with random hexamers. One entry per CDR3 protein results from TCRdb running MiXCR on the immunoSEQ multiplex PCR reads. The table includes around 150,000 distinct CDR3 sequences, 85% to 95% detected once. The sample comprised CD8+ T cells from PBMCs. Every receptor here comes from a human donor with Susac syndrome.

The chain has TRBV12-3 or TRBV12-4 and TRBJ2-7; D is tentatively TRBD1 or TRBD2 (5 bases each). The CDR3 is made up of 14 amino acids. V lost 3 bases, J lost 6 bases, and 15 bases lay in between. CDR3 DNA sequence: TGTGCCAGCAGTTTTGGGGGTGGCAAACCCGAGCAGTACTTC. Its translation: CASSFGGGKPEQYF.

The V and J genes are TRBV7-9 and TRBJ1-2, with D perhaps matching TRBD1 (5 bases). Germline loops: CDR1 SEHNR, CDR2 FQNEAQ (reference sequence). V was shortened by 1 base and J by 6 bases, with 12 bases between the two germline ends. The CDR3 is 14 residues long. In DNA, the CDR3 is TGTGCCAGCAGCTTAGTGGGGGGAGGTCATGGCTACACCTTC. Protein product: CASSLVGGGHGYTF.

The chain carries TRBV7-8 and TRBJ1-1; D is unclear. The germline CDR1 and CDR2 sequences are SGHVS and FQNEAQ. The germline V and J ends were trimmed by 7 bases and 1 base, with 16 bases remaining between them. This CDR3 comprises 15 residues. The DNA of the CDR3 is TGTGCCAGCACCCCAAGTGAGTGGGGGAACACTGAAGCTTTCTTT. It is translated as CASTPSEWGNTEAFF.

This chain joins TRBV19 and TRBJ1-5; no firm D call. V was shortened by 5 bases and J by 0 bases, with 11 bases between the two germline ends. This CDR3 spans 15 amino acids. CDR1 is LNHDA and CDR2 is SQIVND in the germline V gene (reference sequence). CDR3 bases: TGTGCCAGTAGTGACGGTGGTCATAGCAATCAGCCCCAGCATTTT. Translation: CASSDGGHSNQPQHF.

The rearrangement links TRBV5-8 to TRBJ1-5, with TRBD1 as a possible D gene (5 bases). The length of the CDR3 is 13 residues. Trimming took off 1 base at V and 6 bases at J, with 8 bases between the two ends. Germline CDR1 SGHTS, CDR2 YDEGEE. The CDR3 DNA is TGTGCCAGCAGCTTGAAGGGGTCTCAGCCCCAGCATTTT. Residues: CASSLKGSQPQHF. Drawing the rest from reference TRBV5-8 and TRBJ1-5, the complete variable domain is EAGVTQSPTHLIKTRGQQATLRCSPISGHTSVYWYQQALGLGLQFLLWYDEGEERNRGNFPPRFSGRQFPNYSSELNVNALELEDSALYLCASSLKGSQPQHFGDGTRLSIL.

This rearrangement joins TRBV18 to TRBJ1-5; D unresolved. V was clipped by 3 bases and J by 5 bases, with 11 bases between them. The CDR3 loop spans 14 amino acids. Per germline, CDR1 KGHSH and CDR2 LQKENI. The CDR3 coding sequence is TGTGCCAGCTCACCGAATACAATGGATCAGCCCCAGCATTTT. The encoded protein is CASSPNTMDQPQHF. Based on the CDR3 plus reference TRBV18 and TRBJ1-5, the full variable domain is NAGVMQNPRHLVRRRGQEARLRCSPMKGHSHVYWYRQLPEEGLKFMVYLQKENIIDESGMPKERFSAEFPKEGPSILRIQQVVRGDSAAYFCASSPNTMDQPQHFGDGTRLSIL.